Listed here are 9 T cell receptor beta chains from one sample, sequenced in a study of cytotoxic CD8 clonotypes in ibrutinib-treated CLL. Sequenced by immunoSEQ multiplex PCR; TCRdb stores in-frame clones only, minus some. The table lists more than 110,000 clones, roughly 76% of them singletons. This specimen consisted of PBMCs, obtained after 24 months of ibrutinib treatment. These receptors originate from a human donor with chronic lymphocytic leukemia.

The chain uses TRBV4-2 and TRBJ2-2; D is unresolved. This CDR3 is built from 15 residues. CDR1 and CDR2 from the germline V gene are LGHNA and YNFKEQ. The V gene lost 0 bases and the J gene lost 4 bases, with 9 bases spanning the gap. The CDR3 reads CASSQDPRPTGELFF. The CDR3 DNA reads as TGTGCCAGCAGCCAAGATCCCAGACCCACCGGGGAGCTGTTTTTT.

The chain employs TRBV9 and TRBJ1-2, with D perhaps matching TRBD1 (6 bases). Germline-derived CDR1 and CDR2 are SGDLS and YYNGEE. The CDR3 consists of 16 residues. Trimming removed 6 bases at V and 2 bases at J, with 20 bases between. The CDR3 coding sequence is TGTGCCAGCACCCCGGAGGGGGGGAGAACGAACTATGGCTACACCTTC. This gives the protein CASTPEGGRTNYGYTF.

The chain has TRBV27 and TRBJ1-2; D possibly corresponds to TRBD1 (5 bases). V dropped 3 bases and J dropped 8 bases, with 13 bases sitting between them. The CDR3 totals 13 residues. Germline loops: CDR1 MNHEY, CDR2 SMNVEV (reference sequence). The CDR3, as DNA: TGTGCCAGCAGTTTCAGGGATTCAACGGGCTACACCTTC. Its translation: CASSFRDSTGYTF.

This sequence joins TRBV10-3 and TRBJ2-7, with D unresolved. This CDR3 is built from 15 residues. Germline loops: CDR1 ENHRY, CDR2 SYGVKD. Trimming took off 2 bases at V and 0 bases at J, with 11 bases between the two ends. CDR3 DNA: TGTGCCATCAGTGAGGGGCAGGCCGGCTCCTACGAGCAGTACTTC. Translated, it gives CAISEGQAGSYEQYF.

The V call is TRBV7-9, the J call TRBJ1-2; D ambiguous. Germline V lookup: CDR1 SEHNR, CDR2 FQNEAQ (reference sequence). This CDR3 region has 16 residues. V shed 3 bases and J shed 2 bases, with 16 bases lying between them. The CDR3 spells CASSLLGGSLNYGYTF. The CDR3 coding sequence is TGTGCCAGCAGCTTGTTAGGCGGCTCCTTGAACTATGGCTACACCTTC.

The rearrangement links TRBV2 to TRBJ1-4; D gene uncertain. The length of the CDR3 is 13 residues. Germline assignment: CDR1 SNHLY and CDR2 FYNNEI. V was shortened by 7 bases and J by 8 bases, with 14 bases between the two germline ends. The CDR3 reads CASTTEWEEKLFF. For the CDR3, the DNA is TGTGCCAGCACCACCGAATGGGAAGAAAAACTGTTTTTT. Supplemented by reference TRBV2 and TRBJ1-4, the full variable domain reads EPEVTQTPSHQVTQMGQEVILRCVPISNHLYFYWYRQILGQKVEFLVSFYNNEISEKSEIFDDQFSVERPDGSNFTLKIRSTKLEDSAMYFCASTTEWEEKLFFGSGTQLSVL.

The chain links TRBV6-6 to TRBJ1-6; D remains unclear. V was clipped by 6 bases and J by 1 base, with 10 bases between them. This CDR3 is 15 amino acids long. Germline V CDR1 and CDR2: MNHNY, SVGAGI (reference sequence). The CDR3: CASSLQRSYNSPLHF. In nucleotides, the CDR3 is TGTGCCAGCAGCCTCCAGAGGTCCTATAATTCACCCCTCCACTTT.

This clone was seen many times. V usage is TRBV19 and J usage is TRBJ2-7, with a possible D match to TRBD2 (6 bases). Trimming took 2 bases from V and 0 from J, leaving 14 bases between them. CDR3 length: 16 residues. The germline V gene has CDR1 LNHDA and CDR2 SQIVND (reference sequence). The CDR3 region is CASSIMGGSGSYEQYF. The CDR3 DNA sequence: TGTGCCAGTAGTATAATGGGGGGATCGGGCTCCTACGAGCAGTACTTC.

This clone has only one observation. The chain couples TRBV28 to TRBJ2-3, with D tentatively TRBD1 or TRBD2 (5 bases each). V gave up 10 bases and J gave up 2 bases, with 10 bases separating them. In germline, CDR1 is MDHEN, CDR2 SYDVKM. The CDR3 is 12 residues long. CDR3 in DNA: TGTGCCACCCGGGGCCTCACAGATACGCAGTATTTT. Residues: CATRGLTDTQYF.